Below are 9 T cell receptor beta chains sequenced from a single sample in a study of cytomegalovirus exposure and HLA in healthy donors. With 60 Vbeta and 13 Jbeta primers, the PCR was carried out. Libraries were prepared by immunoSEQ multiplex PCR; TCRdb keeps only in-frame clonotypes and omits some of them. The top ten hold under 2.5% of the sample, which has about 160,000 clones, 79% seen once. Sequencing input: PBMCs. These receptors all come from a man aged 40-49 years in good health and CMV-seronegative.

With regard to this clone: Relative to the germline gene, one junction end is altered; a read error may explain this. The rearrangement links TRBV6-1 to TRBJ1-2; D is possibly TRBD1 (6 bases). Looked up from germline, CDR1 is MNHNS and CDR2 is SASEGT. The CDR3 has 11 amino acids. The DNA for the CDR3 is TGTGCCAGCAGTGAAACCCGGGACACCAACTTC. It specifies CASSETRDTNF.

V gene TRBV5-4 combines with J gene TRBJ2-2, with TRBD2 matching 7 bases. V shed 4 bases and J 7 bases; nucleotides not matched to a gene: 10. The germline gives CDR1 SGHNT, CDR2 YYREEE (reference sequence). The CDR3 is 15 amino acids. This chain's CDR3 is CASSPGAGVGGELFF. CDR3 sequence (DNA): TGTGCCAGCAGCCCCGGGGCGGGAGTGGGCGGGGAGCTGTTTTTT.

V usage is TRBV2 and J usage is TRBJ1-2; 8 nucleotides match TRBD1. The CDR3 sequence is 14 residues long. V was clipped by 4 bases and J by 7 bases; unmatched bases: 8. Germline V gene lookup returns CDR1 SNHLY and CDR2 FYNNEI. CDR3 sequence (DNA): TGTGCCAGCAGTGTAGCAGGGGGCTCTGGTGGCTACACCTTC. Translating it yields CASSVAGGSGGYTF.

In regard to this clone: Germline and junction disagree at one end, which may indicate a read error. V gene TRBV7-9 combines with J gene TRBJ1-2, with TRBD1 as a possible D gene (5 bases). Germline V CDR1 and CDR2: SEHNR, FQNEAQ (reference sequence). The CDR3 totals 13 residues. As DNA, the CDR3 is TGTTCCAGCCGAATGCAGGGAGGTTATGGCTACACCTTC. It specifies CSSRMQGGYGYTF.

The rearrangement links TRBV6-5 to TRBJ1-1; D might be TRBD1 (5 bases). The CDR3 runs to 13 residues. The germline gives CDR1 MNHEY, CDR2 SVGAGI. V lost 6 bases, J lost 3 bases, and 11 bases lay in between. In nucleotides, the CDR3 is TGTGCCAGCAGGACGGACATGGACACTGAAGCTTTCTTT. It codes for CASRTDMDTEAFF.

This chain joins TRBV5-1 and TRBJ2-2, with D tentatively TRBD2 (6 bases). This CDR3 spans 17 amino acids. Germline V gives CDR1 SGHRS, CDR2 YFSETQ. The ends were cut back, 3 bases at V and 0 bases at J, with 15 bases in the middle. The CDR3 sequence is CASSSRVTGANTGELFF. The CDR3 coding sequence is TGCGCCAGCAGCTCCAGGGTGACGGGAGCGAACACCGGGGAGCTGTTTTTT.

Comment on this clone: A read error may produce the germline difference seen at one junction end. V is TRBV29-1 and J is TRBJ2-7, with 9 bases that match TRBD2. The CDR3 is 14 residues long. Germline V gene sequence: CDR1 SQVTM, CDR2 ANQGSEA. The CDR3 DNA reads TGCAGCGTGGGGGGGGCGGGAGGGTTCTACGGGCAGTACTTC. Translated, it gives CSVGGAGGFYGQYF.

J is TRBJ2-5 and V is TRBV18; D uncertain. Germline V gene data show CDR1 as KGHSH and CDR2 as LQKENI. With 0 bases removed from V and 5 bases from J, the gap between germline ends came to 7 bases. The CDR3 is 13 amino acids. The CDR3 coding sequence is TGTGCCAGCTCACCACCCGGTTGGGAGACCCAGTACTTC. Amino acid sequence: CASSPPGWETQYF.

This clone was detected once. V is TRBV18 and J is TRBJ2-5; possibly TRBD2 for D (5 bases). V was clipped by 3 bases and J by 2 bases, with 7 bases between them. The CDR3 contains 13 residues. CDR1 is KGHSH and CDR2 is LQKENI in the germline V gene. DNA of the CDR3: TGTGCCAGCTCACCGAGCGGACAAGAGACCCAGTACTTC. As protein: CASSPSGQETQYF.